A selection of T cell receptor beta chains follows, all from one sample in a study of cytomegalovirus exposure and HLA in healthy donors. Assay: immunoSEQ multiplex PCR; the TCRdb copy retains only in-frame clones and omits some. In the table there are under 200,000 clones, about three quarters of which are singletons. Sequenced sample: PBMCs. These receptors were taken from a female donor in good health and CMV-seronegative. CDR3s leave out the opening cysteine and the closing phenylalanine or tryptophan. Expanded clones are given a class, and other clones once, few, many or no size at all.

NA TRBV10-3 AIMGGFLNTEAF
NA TRBV29-1 SVDIYNEQF
few TRBV5-1 ASSLGGRGETQY
NA TRBV10-2 ASSGSGTSGIVTYEQY
NA TRBV7-8 ASSLRVGTGGNEQF
once TRBV7-9 ASSSQLGSSGGTGETQY
NA TRBV19 ASSSSGTSGSSTDTQY
NA TRBV5-1 ASSFNGGAETQY
NA TRBV5-4 ASSSSGTPSNTGELF
NA TRBV6-5 ASRGTGVTEAF
NA TRBV30 AWAGGLVNEQF
NA TRBV11-2 ASSLSGEEETQY
few TRBV4-3 ASSQGGTTDTQY
NA TRBV4-2 ASRILGTGGEKLF
NA TRBV11-3 ASSRGGGDTGELF
NA TRBV7-9 ASSFADTFGGSTQF
NA TRBV5-6 ASSFPGGTTEAF
NA TRBV2 ASSSDSPNEKLF
NA TRBV4-1 ASSQDRGYEQY
NA TRBV30 AWSEGYGKNIQY
NA TRBV2 ASRGGNQPQH
few TRBV27 ASSLISIAYNEQF
NA TRBV7-2 ASSLVEVGETQY
once TRBV19 ASSIRAGPYNEQF
NA TRBV4-3 ASSQDAGRGDTQY
NA TRBV11-2 ASSLDRVGTEAF
NA TRBV6-1 ASSPPYKNTEAF
few TRBV7-2 ASTQVGSEERLAGHEQY
NA TRBV5-1 ASSLGQGSTDTQY
NA TRBV27 ASSLAPGLSGNTIY
NA TRBV29-1 SVEDQGRSSTNEQF
NA TRBV5-6 ASIRRGANYGYT
once TRBV25-1 ASREGQGYGYT
NA TRBV7-9 ASSMDRGVNEKLF
few TRBV29-1 SVRREFYEQF